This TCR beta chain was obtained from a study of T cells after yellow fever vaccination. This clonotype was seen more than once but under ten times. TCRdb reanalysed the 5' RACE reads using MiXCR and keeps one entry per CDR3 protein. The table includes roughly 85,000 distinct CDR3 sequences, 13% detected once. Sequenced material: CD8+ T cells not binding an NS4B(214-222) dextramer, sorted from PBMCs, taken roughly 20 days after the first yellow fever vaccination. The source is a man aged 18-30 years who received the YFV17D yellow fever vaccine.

As DNA, the CDR3 is TGTGCCAGCAGCCCAGGACTAACCGGCACAGATACGCAGTATTTT. Translated, it gives CASSPGLTGTDTQYF. The chain employs TRBV5-4 and TRBJ2-3, with D possibly TRBD2 on 6 matching bases. Germline CDR1 reads SGHNT; CDR2 reads YYREEE (reference sequence). V lost 4 bases and J 1 base, leaving 13 bases between the germline ends. The CDR3 spans 15 residues.